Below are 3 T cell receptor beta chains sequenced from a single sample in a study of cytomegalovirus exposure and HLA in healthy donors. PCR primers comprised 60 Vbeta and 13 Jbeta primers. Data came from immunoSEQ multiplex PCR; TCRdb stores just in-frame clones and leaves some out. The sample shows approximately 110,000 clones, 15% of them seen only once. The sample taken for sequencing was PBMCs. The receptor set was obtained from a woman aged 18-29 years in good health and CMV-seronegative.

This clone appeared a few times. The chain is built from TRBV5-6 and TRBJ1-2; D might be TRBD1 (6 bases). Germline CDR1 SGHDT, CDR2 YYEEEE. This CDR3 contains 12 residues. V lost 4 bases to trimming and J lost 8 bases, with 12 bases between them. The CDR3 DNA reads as TGTGCCAGCAGCCTGGGGGGGCAGGGCTACACCTTC. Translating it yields CASSLGGQGYTF.

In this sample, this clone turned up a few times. CDR3 protein: CAWSGTSGSYFTYNEQFF. In DNA form, the CDR3 reads TGTGCCTGGAGCGGGACTAGCGGGAGTTACTTCACCTACAATGAGCAGTTCTTC. The chain combines TRBV30 with TRBJ2-1; 14 bases match TRBD2. The CDR3 sequence is 18 residues long. From germline, CDR1 is GTSNPN and CDR2 SVGIG (reference sequence). J gave up 2 bases and V 3 bases, and 9 bases lay outside the gene matches.

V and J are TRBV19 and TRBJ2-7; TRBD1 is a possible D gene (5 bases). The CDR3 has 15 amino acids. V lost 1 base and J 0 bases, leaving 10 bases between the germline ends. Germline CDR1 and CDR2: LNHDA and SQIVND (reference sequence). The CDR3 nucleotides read TGTGCCAGTAGTATAGGTCCAGGGATCTCCTACGAGCAGTACTTC. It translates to CASSIGPGISYEQYF.